This TCR beta chain was sequenced during a study of blood T cell repertoires in COVID-19. TCRdb's copy holds only in-frame clones and misses some; the assay was immunoSEQ multiplex PCR. This sample yields around 130,000 clones, of which 65% to 90% are seen a single time; less than 3% belongs to the top ten. This CDR3 has 14 amino acids. Germline V gene lookup returns CDR1 SGHDT and CDR2 YYEEEE. Between the trimmed V and J ends, which lost 4 bases and 7 bases, there was a span of 17 bases. This chain joins TRBV5-6 and TRBJ2-5; a weak D match, TRBD2 (5 bases). The sequence derives from a man aged 50 or older with acute or convalescent COVID-19. Sequenced input: peripheral blood. The CDR3 sequence: CASSPKVGGGTQYF. The CDR3 bases are TGTGCCAGCAGCCCCAAGGTTGGCGGAGGGACCCAGTACTTC.